The present T cell receptor beta chain was sequenced within a study of blood T cell repertoires in COVID-19. Measured with immunoSEQ multiplex PCR; TCRdb has only the in-frame clones, and not every one. In the table there are fewer than 250,000 clones, around four fifths of which are singletons. Germline assignment: CDR1 SGHVS and CDR2 FNYEAQ. Trimming took off 1 base at V and 7 bases at J, with 5 bases between the two ends. The CDR3 has 11 residues. The chain uses TRBV7-6 and TRBJ2-7; no clear D gene. The TCR was taken from an elderly woman with COVID-19, enrolled during active disease. Sequences were obtained from peripheral blood. This CDR3 reads CASSLVGEQYF. The CDR3 DNA reads as TGTGCCAGCAGCTTAGTCGGGGAGCAGTACTTC.